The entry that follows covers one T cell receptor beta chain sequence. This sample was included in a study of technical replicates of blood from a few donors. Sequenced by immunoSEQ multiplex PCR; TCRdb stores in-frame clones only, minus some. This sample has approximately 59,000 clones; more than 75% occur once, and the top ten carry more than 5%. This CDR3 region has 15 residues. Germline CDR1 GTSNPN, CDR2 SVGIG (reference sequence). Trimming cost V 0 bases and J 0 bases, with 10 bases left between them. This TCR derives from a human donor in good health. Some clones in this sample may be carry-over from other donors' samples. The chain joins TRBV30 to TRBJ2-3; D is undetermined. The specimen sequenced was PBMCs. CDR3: CAWSVESTSTDTQYF. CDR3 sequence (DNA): TGTGCCTGGAGTGTAGAGAGTACTAGCACAGATACGCAGTATTTT. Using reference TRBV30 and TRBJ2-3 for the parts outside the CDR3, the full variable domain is SQTIHQWPATLVQPVGSPLSLECTVEGTSNPNLYWYRQAAGRGLQLLFYSVGIGQISSEVPQNLSASRPQDRQFILSSKKLLLSDSGFYLCAWSVESTSTDTQYFGPGTRLTVL.